Each of the 17 T cell receptor beta chains below was sequenced from the same sample in a study of blood T cells in healthy people across ages. Using a J-beta primer mix together with a sample-barcoded 5' primer, a second PCR was run for about 6 to 12 cycles. TCRdb ran MiXCR on the 5' RACE reads and lists one entry per CDR3 protein. The data hold 1,500,000 or so distinct CDR3 sequences, with approximately 60% observed a single time. Sequencing used blood. The receptors were sampled from a man younger than 35 in good health.

V gene TRBV27 combines with J gene TRBJ2-1; D is uncertain. The ends were cut back, 4 bases at V and 0 bases at J, with 13 bases in the middle. This CDR3 contains 16 residues. Germline assignment: CDR1 MNHEY and CDR2 SMNVEV (reference sequence). The CDR3 reads CASSSNPAASYNEQFF. The CDR3 nucleotides read TGTGCCAGCAGTTCCAATCCAGCAGCCTCCTACAATGAGCAGTTCTTC.

This clonotype came up a few times. The chain carries TRBV9 and TRBJ1-2, with a tentative D call TRBD1 (6 bases). The ends were cut back, 2 bases at V and 5 bases at J, with 10 bases in the middle. This CDR3 is built from 13 residues. Germline V gene lookup returns CDR1 SGDLS and CDR2 YYNGEE. The CDR3 sequence: CASSVSRGYGYTF. Written as DNA, the CDR3 is TGTGCCAGCAGCGTGAGCAGGGGATATGGCTACACCTTC.

The CDR3 DNA follows: TGTGCCGCAGCAGACAGCTCCTACAATGAGCAGTTCTTC. Amino acids: CAAADSSYNEQFF. This rearrangement joins TRBV28 to TRBJ2-1, with TRBD1 as a possible D gene (5 bases). Germline loops: CDR1 MDHEN, CDR2 SYDVKM. Trimming removed 11 bases from V and 0 bases from J, with 11 bases in between. CDR3 length: 13 residues.

V usage is TRBV4-3 and J usage is TRBJ1-4; no clear D. The CDR3 totals 13 residues. Trimming stripped 0 bases from V and 8 bases from J, with 7 bases between. Germline V gene lookup returns CDR1 LGHNA and CDR2 YSLEER. The CDR3 DNA reads as TGCGCCAGCAGCCAAGAGGTCGGGGAAAAACTGTTTTTT. It codes for CASSQEVGEKLFF.

This clonotype was seen a single time. A much larger clone differs from this one at a single base, so this may be a read error. This chain connects TRBV12-3 or TRBV12-4 to TRBJ2-1, with D possibly matching TRBD1 (6 bases). Trimming cost V 5 bases and J 6 bases, with 14 bases left between them. This CDR3 region has 14 residues. CDR3 residues: CASSLRDTLNEQFF. Here the CDR3 DNA reads TGTGCCAGCAGTCTTCGGGACACGCTCAATGAGCAGTTCTTC.

The V gene is TRBV5-1, the J gene TRBJ2-7; 12 nucleotides align to TRBD1. The CDR3 extends over 15 amino acids. The J segment lost 5 bases and the V segment lost 4 bases, leaving 7 bases of the junction unmatched. Per the germline V gene, CDR1 is SGHRS and CDR2 is YFSETQ. CDR3 in amino acids: CASSLPGQGANEQYF. The CDR3 bases are TGCGCCAGCAGCCTTCCGGGACAGGGGGCTAACGAGCAGTACTTC.

The gene calls are TRBV27 and TRBJ2-7, with 8 bases matching TRBD2. The CDR3 totals 14 residues. The germline CDR1 and CDR2 sequences are MNHEY and SMNVEV (reference sequence). V shed 6 bases, J shed 7 bases, and the junction held 11 bases outside the gene matches. CDR3: CASSPGTRAGEQYF. The CDR3 nucleotides are TGTGCCAGCAGCCCCGGGACTAGGGCGGGGGAGCAGTACTTC.

J is TRBJ2-7 and V is TRBV20-1; 12 bases line up with TRBD2. The V segment lost 6 bases and the J segment 5 bases; nucleotides outside the gene matches: 11. This CDR3 comprises 15 residues. Germline values: CDR1 DFQATT, CDR2 SNEGSKA (reference sequence). The CDR3 region is CSALPRLAGGHEQYF. The DNA for the CDR3 is TGCAGTGCCCTCCCCCGGCTAGCGGGAGGGCACGAGCAGTACTTC.

This clonotype was seen only a few times. The rearrangement joins TRBV3-1 to TRBJ2-1; D is possibly TRBD2 (6 bases). Germline V lookup: CDR1 LGHDT, CDR2 YNNKEL (reference sequence). Trimming took 4 bases from V and 3 from J, leaving 13 bases between them. The CDR3 runs to 15 residues. CDR3 DNA: TGTGCCAGCAGCCTAAGGGAGGCCAACTACAATGAGCAGTTCTTC. Amino acid sequence: CASSLREANYNEQFF.

This clonotype has only a few counts. The V gene is TRBV4-3, the J gene TRBJ1-4; D unclear. The V end lost 3 bases, the J end lost 8 bases, and 10 bases lay between the germline ends. CDR1 and CDR2 from the germline V gene are LGHNA and YSLEER. There are 13 residues in the CDR3. The CDR3 DNA follows: TGCGCCAGCAGCCAGTTTTTTATGGAAAAACTGTTTTTT. Translating it yields CASSQFFMEKLFF.

V and J are TRBV6-2 or TRBV6-3 and TRBJ1-2; 8 bases match TRBD1. CDR3 length equals 14 residues. J was trimmed by 5 bases and V by 5 bases; bases with no gene match: 7. Looked up from germline, CDR1 is MNHEY and CDR2 is SVGEGT. In nucleotides, the CDR3 is TGTGCCAGCAGTAAATCAAGACAGGGGTATGGCTACACCTTC. The encoded protein is CASSKSRQGYGYTF.

In this sample, this clonotype turned up a few times. The gene calls are TRBV29-1 and TRBJ1-1, with D perhaps TRBD1 (5 bases). Per germline, CDR1 SQVTM and CDR2 ANQGSEA. V was cut by 4 bases and J by 3 bases, with 9 bases left in between. This CDR3 comprises 12 residues. This chain's CDR3 is CSVVGGDTEAFF. CDR3 sequence (DNA): TGCAGCGTTGTCGGAGGGGACACTGAAGCTTTCTTT. Full variable domain (rest looked up from reference TRBV29-1 and TRBJ1-1): SAVISQKPSRDICQRGTSLTIQCQVDSQVTMMFWYRQQPGQSLTLIATANQGSEATYESGFVIDKFPISRPNLTFSTLTVSNMSPEDSSIYLCSVVGGDTEAFFGQGTRLTVV.

There are a few counts of this clonotype. The chain combines TRBV11-2 with TRBJ2-7, with TRBD2 matching 8 bases. V shed 5 bases and J 3 bases; nucleotides not matched to a gene: 24. This CDR3 is 20 amino acids long. Germline V gene data show CDR1 as SGHAT and CDR2 as FQNNGV. The chain's CDR3 is CASSQPGHKTSDPRRYEQYF. CDR3 nucleotide sequence: TGTGCCAGCAGCCAACCGGGCCACAAGACTAGCGACCCAAGGCGCTACGAGCAGTACTTC.

This clonotype was observed once. J is TRBJ2-6 and V is TRBV2; D might be TRBD1 (5 bases). The V gene's germline CDR1 is SNHLY and CDR2 FYNNEI. The CDR3 is made up of 18 amino acids. The germline V and J ends were trimmed by 7 bases and 0 bases, with 19 bases remaining between them. This CDR3 reads CASNPQGSRLSGANVLTF. The CDR3 region has the DNA TGTGCCAGCAACCCGCAGGGCAGTAGACTCTCTGGGGCCAACGTCCTGACTTTC.

This clonotype was detected once. A read error may produce the germline difference seen at one junction end. CDR3 coding DNA: TGTGCCTGCAGCTTAGTGCTGGCCGGGCAGGGGGCGGGAGAGACCCAGTACTTC. Translated, it gives CACSLVLAGQGAGETQYF. The genes are TRBV11-2 and TRBJ2-5; 8 bases map to TRBD1. The CDR3 has 18 residues. The germline CDR1 and CDR2 sequences are SGHAT and FQNNGV.

CDR3 amino acids: CASSTRAQTKETQYF. The CDR3, as DNA: TGTGCCAGCAGCACAAGGGCACAGACCAAAGAGACCCAGTACTTC. The chain employs TRBV21-1 and TRBJ2-5. TRBV21-1 is assigned pseudogene status. This CDR3 region has 15 residues.

The chain uses TRBV20-1 and TRBJ2-5; 13 nucleotides align to TRBD2. Losses at the gene ends were 6 bases for V and 5 bases for J; bases not matched to a gene: 3. Germline values: CDR1 DFQATT, CDR2 SNEGSKA (reference sequence). The CDR3 is made up of 13 amino acids. CDR3 in DNA: TGCAGTGCATGGACTAGCGGGAGTGAGACCCAGTACTTC. Its protein is CSAWTSGSETQYF.